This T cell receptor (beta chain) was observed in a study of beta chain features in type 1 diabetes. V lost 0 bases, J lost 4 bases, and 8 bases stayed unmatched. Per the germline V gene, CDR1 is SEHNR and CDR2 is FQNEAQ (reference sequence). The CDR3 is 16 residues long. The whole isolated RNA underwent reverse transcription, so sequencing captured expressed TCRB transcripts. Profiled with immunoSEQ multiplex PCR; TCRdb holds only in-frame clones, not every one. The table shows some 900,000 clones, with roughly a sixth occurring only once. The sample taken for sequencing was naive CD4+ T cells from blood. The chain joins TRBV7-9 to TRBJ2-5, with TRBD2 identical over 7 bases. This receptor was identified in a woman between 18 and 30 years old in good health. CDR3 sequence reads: CASSLAGGRSGETQYF. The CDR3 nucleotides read TGTGCCAGCAGCTTAGCGGGAGGGCGTTCGGGAGAGACCCAGTACTTC.